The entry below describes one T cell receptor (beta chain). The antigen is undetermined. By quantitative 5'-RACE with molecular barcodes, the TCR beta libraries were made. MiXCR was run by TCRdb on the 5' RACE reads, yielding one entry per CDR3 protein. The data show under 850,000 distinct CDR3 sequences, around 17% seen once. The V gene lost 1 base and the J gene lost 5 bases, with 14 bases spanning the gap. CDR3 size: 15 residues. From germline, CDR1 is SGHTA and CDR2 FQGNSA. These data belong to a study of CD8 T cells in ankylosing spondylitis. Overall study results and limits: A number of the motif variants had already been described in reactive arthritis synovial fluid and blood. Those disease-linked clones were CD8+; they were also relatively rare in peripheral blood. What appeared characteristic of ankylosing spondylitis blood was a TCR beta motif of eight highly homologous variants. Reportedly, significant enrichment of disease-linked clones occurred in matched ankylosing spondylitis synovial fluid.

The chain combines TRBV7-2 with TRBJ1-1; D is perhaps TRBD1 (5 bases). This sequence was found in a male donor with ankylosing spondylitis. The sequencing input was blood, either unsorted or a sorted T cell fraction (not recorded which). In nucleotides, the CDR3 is TGTGCCAGCAGCTTAGTGGGGGGGAAATGGACTGAAGCTTTCTTT. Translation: CASSLVGGKWTEAFF. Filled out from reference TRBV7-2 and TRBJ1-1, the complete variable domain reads GAGVSQSPSNKVTEKGKDVELRCDPISGHTALYWYRQSLGQGLEFLIYFQGNSAPDKSGLPSDRFSAERTGGSVSTLTIQRTQQEDSAVYLCASSLVGGKWTEAFFGQGTRLTVV.